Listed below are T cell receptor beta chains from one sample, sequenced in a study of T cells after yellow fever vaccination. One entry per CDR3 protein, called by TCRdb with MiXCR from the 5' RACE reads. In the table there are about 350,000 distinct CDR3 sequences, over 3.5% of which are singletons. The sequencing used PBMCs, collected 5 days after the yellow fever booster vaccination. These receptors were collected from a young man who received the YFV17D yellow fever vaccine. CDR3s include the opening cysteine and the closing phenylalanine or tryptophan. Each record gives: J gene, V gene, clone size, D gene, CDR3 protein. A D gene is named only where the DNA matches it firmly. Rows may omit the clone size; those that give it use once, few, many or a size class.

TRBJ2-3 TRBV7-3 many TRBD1 CASSPTTGQAQYF
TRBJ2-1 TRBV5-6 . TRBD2 CASSQAGGPSNEQFF
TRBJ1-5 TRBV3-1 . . CASSQDSGSNQPQHF
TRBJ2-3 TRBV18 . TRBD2 CASSRQISGGATDTQYF
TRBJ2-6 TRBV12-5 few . CASAHSGANVLTF
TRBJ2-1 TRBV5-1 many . CASSFFAGAANEQFF
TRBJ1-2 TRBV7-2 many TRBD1 CASSLNRQGTYGYTF
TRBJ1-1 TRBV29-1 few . CSVDRVNTEAFF
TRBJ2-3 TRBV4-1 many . CASRAERVAVSTDTQYF
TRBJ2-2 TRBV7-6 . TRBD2 CASSLRTSGGLLYGGELFF
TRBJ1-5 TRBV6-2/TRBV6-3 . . CASSYWLQPQHF
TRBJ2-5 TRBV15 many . CATSREGKETQYF
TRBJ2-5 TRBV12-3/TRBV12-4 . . CASSLGDVIGKETQYF
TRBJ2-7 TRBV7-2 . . CASSFPGVVDQYF
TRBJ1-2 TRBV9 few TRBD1 CASSPRGGRTGYTF
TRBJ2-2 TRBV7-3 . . CASSLTSQGNTGELFF
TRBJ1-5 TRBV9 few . CASSPGRAGRNQPQHF
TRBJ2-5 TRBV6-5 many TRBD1 CASSYTGQQETQYF
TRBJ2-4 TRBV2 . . CASSESRLAIAKNIQYF
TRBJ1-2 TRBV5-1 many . CASSPTPGSYGYTF
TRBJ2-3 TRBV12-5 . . CASGPQGGNTQYF
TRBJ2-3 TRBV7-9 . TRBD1 CASSITGGRDTQYF
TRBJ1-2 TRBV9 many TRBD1 CASSARDRSYGYTF
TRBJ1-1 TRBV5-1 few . CASSLKNTEAFF
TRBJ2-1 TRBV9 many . CASSVAGNEQFF
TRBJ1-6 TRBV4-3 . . CASSQDWSPLHF
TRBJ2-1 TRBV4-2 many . CASSQEVWDEQFF
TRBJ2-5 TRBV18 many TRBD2 CASSPKARGAQETQYF
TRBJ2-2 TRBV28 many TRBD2 CASSLSGGAQNTGELFF
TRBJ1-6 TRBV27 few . CASSLSNGFGSPLHF
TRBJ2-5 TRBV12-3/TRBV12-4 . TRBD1 CASRGTGGGETQYF
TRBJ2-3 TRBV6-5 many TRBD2 CASSYSPSGGFTDTQYF
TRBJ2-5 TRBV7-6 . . CASSLNVRTQETQYF
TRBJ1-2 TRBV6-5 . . CATLAGGIHGYTF
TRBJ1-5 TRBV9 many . CASSADSNQPQHF
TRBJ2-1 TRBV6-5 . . CASSYGSVTYNEQFF
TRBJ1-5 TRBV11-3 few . CASSFSRPPGFGQPQHF
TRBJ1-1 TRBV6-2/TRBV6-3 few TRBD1 CASSHLPGQGGTEAFF
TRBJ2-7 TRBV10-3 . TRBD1 CAISRGQGYEQYF
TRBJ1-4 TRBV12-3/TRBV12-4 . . CASSGSGPTNEKLFF
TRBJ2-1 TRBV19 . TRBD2 CASSHGTKEVEQFF
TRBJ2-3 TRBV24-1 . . CATSDYRPPDTQYF
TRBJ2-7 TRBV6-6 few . CASSTTGSYEQYF
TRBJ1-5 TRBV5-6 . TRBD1 CASSGTAGNQPQHF
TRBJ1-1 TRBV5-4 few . CASRASGGRTEAFF
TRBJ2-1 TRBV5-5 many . CASSLVEEGDYNEQFF
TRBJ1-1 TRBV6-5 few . CASRNIGANTEAFF
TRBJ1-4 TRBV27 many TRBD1 CASSTQPVQGLDEKLFF
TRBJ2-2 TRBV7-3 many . CASSPKLKPRGLGELFF
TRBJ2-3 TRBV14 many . CASSPRLTATDTQYF
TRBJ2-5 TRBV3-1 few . CASSQDGTQYQETQYF
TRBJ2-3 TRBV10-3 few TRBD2 CAISRGEGLNTDTQYF
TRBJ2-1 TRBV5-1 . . CASSPPLYDIGNEQFF